A selection of T cell receptor beta chains follows, all from one sample in a study of T-cell memory formation after mild COVID-19. TCRdb reanalysed the 5' RACE reads using MiXCR and keeps one entry per CDR3 protein. The sample has hundreds of thousands of distinct CDR3 sequences; more than 20% are singletons. The sample comprised PBMCs or a T cell subset sorted from them (not recorded which). Receptors were obtained from an adult woman who had mild COVID-19 (a few samples of this study predate the infection). Cell type and time point are not known. CDR3s leave out the opening cysteine and the closing phenylalanine or tryptophan. The D gene is left open where the match is weak.

d_gene	v_gene	CDR3aa
-	TRBV19	ASSIGLGRALGAF
-	TRBV5-1	ASSPRGQNNPYEQY
-	TRBV4-1	ASSHPPEGPETQY
TRBD1	TRBV28	ASSLLTGGTEAF
-	TRBV20-1	SATPMIMTYNEQF
TRBD1	TRBV4-1	ASSPGQGPTDTQY
TRBD2	TRBV7-6	ASSLFAGGSDTQY
-	TRBV7-3	ASSKVGTRTNTEAF
-	TRBV20-1	SAQQAVIGDTQY
-	TRBV20-1	SANRDGTEAF
-	TRBV10-3	AISESETRQV
TRBD1	TRBV6-6	ASSADREYEQY
-	TRBV7-3	ASSSGTWPDTQY
TRBD1	TRBV5-1	ASSLTSPGGLYSPLH
-	TRBV11-2	ASSLGGQGSVGYT
TRBD1	TRBV5-1	ASTSGTGVGEQY
TRBD1	TRBV5-1	ASSWDRPNSGELF
-	TRBV20-1	SATHPPSTDTQY
-	TRBV7-2	ASSFGALSTEAF
TRBD2	TRBV24-1	ATSPTSGGHYNEQF
-	TRBV20-1	SARGPRAGEQF
TRBD1	TRBV5-5	ASSPSQGVANVLT
TRBD2	TRBV29-1	SVTSGSSGELF
-	TRBV2	ASSERGWDTGELF
-	TRBV5-1	ASSASGHGYT
TRBD2	TRBV12-3/TRBV12-4	ASSLAPGLAGDQETQY
TRBD1	TRBV12-3/TRBV12-4	ASSMTGIGSPLH
-	TRBV6-1	ASSAGPGNEQY
TRBD2	TRBV20-1	SARSGSGVYEQY
TRBD1	TRBV7-9	ASSLAGGNEQF
-	TRBV9	ASSPTVVQETQY
TRBD1	TRBV25-1	ASSERTGSGELF
-	TRBV12-3/TRBV12-4	ASSRGTGGGYGYT
TRBD1	TRBV2	ASSLPTWDRGIEQY
-	TRBV10-3	AISTVGTDTQY
-	TRBV19	ASSSRAQGTSYGYT
TRBD2	TRBV2	ASCGGEGDTQY
-	TRBV4-1	ASKLGLTAYYGYT
TRBD1	TRBV7-9	ASSFWDRNYEQY
TRBD2	TRBV7-3	ASSLTGGLASNTGELF
-	TRBV30	AWSEIDGYEQY
TRBD1	TRBV19	ASSPGTGEGNEQF
TRBD1	TRBV12-3/TRBV12-4	ASSLHGTGGGEKLF
TRBD1	TRBV27	ASSLDRGWGYT
TRBD1	TRBV7-3	ASSSRGFPDTQY